This TCR beta chain was profiled in a study of T cell changes during pregnancy in multiple sclerosis. The CDR3 has 16 residues. V gave up 2 bases and J gave up 2 bases; unmatched junction bases: 5. Germline V CDR1 and CDR2: LGHNA, YNFKEQ. TCRdb keeps only in-frame clones here, not all; method: immunoSEQ multiplex PCR. The sample yields tens of thousands of clones, 90% to 95% seen once. The sequence was obtained from a female donor with multiple sclerosis, enrolled in a pregnancy study. V and J are TRBV4-2 and TRBJ2-7, with 11 bases that match TRBD2. The input for sequencing was peripheral blood, taken after pregnancy. This chain's CDR3 is CASSQKGTSGTYEQYF. The CDR3 region has the DNA TGTGCCAGCAGCCAAAAGGGGACTAGCGGAACCTACGAGCAGTACTTC.